This record covers a single TCR beta chain. What it binds is unknown. The data were taken from a study of cytomegalovirus exposure and HLA in healthy donors. Germline loops: CDR1 SGHKS, CDR2 YYEKEE (reference sequence). The trim removed 4 bases at V and 9 bases at J, leaving 6 bases unmatched. CDR3 length equals 13 residues. Points from the study as a whole: Reported results showed that the classifier diagnosed cytomegalovirus status with high specificity and sensitivity. Donor immune exposure was known only as CMV serostatus. TCR beta V- and J-gene trimming was later associated with a missense DCLRE1C variant.

Primers: 60 Vbeta forward and 13 Jbeta reverse. The table came from immunoSEQ multiplex PCR; TCRdb's copy has only in-frame clones and leaves some out. The sample contains 150,000 to 200,000 clones, 70% to 80% of which appear only once. The chain recombines TRBV5-5 with TRBJ2-3; 9 bases line up with TRBD2. What was sequenced was PBMCs. The clonotype was recovered from a woman in her fifties or sixties in good health and CMV-seronegative. The CDR3 protein is CASSPSGRHTQYF. The CDR3 DNA follows: TGTGCCAGCAGCCCAAGCGGGAGGCACACGCAGTATTTT.